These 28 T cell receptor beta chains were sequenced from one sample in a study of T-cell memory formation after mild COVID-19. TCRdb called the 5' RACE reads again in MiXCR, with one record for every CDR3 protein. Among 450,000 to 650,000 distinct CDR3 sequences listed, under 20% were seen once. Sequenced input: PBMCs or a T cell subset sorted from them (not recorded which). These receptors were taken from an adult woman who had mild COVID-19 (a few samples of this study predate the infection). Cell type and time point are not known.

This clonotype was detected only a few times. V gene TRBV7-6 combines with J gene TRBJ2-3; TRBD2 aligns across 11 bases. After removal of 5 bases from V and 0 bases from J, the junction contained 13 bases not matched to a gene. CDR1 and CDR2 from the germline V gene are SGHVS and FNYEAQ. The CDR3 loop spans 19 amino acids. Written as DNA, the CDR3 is TGTGCCAGCAGCCTCCCCGGGACTAGCGGAAAAACTAGCACAGATACGCAGTATTTT. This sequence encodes CASSLPGTSGKTSTDTQYF.

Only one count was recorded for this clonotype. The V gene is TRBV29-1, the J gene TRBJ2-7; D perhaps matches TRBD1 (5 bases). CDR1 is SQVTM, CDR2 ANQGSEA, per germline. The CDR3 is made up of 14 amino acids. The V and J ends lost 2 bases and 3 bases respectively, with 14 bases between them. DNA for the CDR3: TGCAGCGTTGAAAGGGCAGGGCGGAACTACGAGCAGTACTTC. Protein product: CSVERAGRNYEQYF.

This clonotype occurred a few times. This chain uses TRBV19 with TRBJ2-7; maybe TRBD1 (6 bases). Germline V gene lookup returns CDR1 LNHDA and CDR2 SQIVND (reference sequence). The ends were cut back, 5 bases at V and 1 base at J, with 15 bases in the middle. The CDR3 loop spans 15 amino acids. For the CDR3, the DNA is TGTGCCAGTAGTCACGTCTTAACAGGGTCCTACGAGCAGTACTTC. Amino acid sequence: CASSHVLTGSYEQYF.

CDR3 coding DNA: TGTGCCAGCAGTGAGTCGGTGGGGCGTTCACACGAGCAGTACTTC. Translating it yields CASSESVGRSHEQYF. V usage is TRBV6-1 and J usage is TRBJ2-7; D might be TRBD1 (5 bases). Trimming removed 3 bases from V and 5 bases from J, with 17 bases in between. Germline CDR1 and CDR2: MNHNS and SASEGT. This CDR3 has 15 amino acids.

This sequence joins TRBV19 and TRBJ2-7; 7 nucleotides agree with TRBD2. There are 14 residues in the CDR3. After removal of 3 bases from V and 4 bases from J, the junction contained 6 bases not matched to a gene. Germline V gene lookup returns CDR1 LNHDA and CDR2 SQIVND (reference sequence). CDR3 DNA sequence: TGTGCCAGTAGTATCTCCGGGACTACATACGAGCAGTACTTC. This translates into CASSISGTTYEQYF.

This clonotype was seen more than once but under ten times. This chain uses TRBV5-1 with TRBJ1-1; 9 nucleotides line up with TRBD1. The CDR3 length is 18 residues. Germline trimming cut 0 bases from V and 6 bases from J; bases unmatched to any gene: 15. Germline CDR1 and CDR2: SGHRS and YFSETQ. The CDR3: CASSLALPLTGGNAEAFF. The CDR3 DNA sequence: TGCGCCAGCAGCTTGGCTCTCCCTCTTACAGGGGGCAATGCTGAAGCTTTCTTT.

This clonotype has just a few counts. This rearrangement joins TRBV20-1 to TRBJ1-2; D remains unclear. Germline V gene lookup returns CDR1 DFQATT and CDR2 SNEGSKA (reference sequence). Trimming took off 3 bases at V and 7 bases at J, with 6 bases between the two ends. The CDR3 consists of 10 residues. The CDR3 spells CSAREGGYTF. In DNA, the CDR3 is TGCAGTGCTAGGGAGGGTGGCTACACCTTC.

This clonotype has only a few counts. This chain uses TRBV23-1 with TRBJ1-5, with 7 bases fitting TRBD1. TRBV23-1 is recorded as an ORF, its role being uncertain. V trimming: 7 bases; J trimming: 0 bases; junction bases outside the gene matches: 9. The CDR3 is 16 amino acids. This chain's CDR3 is CASIQQGKSSNQPQHF. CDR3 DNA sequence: TGCGCCAGCATCCAACAGGGGAAGTCTAGCAATCAGCCCCAGCATTTT.

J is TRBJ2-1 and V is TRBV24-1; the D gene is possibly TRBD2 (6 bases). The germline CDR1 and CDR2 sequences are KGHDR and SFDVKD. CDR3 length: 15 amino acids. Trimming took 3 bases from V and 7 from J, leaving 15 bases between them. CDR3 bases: TGTGCCACCAGTGATGCCCGCGATGCGGGGAATGAGCAGTTCTTC. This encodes CATSDARDAGNEQFF.

The CDR3 DNA follows: TGTGCCAGTAGTGTCGGACAGGGGATCTCCGGCGAGCCCCAGCATTTT. Encoded protein: CASSVGQGISGEPQHF. This chain joins TRBV19 and TRBJ1-5, with 9 bases matching TRBD1. The V gene end was trimmed by 5 bases and the J gene end by 8 bases; junction bases not matched to a gene: 13. The CDR3 runs 16 residues. CDR1 LNHDA and CDR2 SQIVND come from the germline V gene (reference sequence). The whole variable domain, filled in from reference TRBV19 and TRBJ1-5, reads DGGITQSPKYLFRKEGQNVTLSCEQNLNHDAMYWYRQDPGQGLRLIYYSQIVNDFQKGDIAEGYSVSREKKESFPLTVTSAQKNPTAFYLCASSVGQGISGEPQHFGDGTRLSIL.

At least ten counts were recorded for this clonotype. The CDR3 loop reads CASSSPPQEPQHF. The CDR3 DNA reads TGTGCCAGCAGTTCCCCACCTCAGGAGCCCCAGCATTTT. V gene TRBV12-3 or TRBV12-4 combines with J gene TRBJ1-5, with D uncertain. The CDR3 has 13 residues. Between the trimmed V and J ends, which lost 4 bases and 8 bases, there was a span of 12 bases.

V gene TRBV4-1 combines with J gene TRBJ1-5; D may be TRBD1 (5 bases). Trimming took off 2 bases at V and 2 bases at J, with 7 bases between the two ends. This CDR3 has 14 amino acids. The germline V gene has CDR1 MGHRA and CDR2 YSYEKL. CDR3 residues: CASSQTQGNQPQHF. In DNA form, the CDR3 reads TGCGCCAGCAGCCAAACACAGGGCAATCAGCCCCAGCATTTT.

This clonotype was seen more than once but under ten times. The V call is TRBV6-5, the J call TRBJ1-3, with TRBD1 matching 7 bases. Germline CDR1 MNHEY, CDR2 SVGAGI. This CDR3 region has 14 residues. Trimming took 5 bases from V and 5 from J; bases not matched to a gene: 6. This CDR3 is CASSHDRARNTIYF. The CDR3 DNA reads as TGTGCCAGCAGTCACGACAGGGCGAGAAACACCATATATTTT.

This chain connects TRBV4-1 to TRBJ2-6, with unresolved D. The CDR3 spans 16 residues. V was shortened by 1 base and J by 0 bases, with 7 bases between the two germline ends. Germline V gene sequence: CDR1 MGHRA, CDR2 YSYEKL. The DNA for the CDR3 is TGCGCCAGCAGCCAAGCTGGGATCTCTGGGGCCAACGTCCTGACTTTC. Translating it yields CASSQAGISGANVLTF.

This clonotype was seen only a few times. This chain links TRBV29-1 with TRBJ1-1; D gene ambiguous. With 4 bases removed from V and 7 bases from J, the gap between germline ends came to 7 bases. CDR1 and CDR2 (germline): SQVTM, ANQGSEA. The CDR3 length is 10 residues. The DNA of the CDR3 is TGCAGCGTTGGAGAGGATGAAGCTTTCTTT. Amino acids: CSVGEDEAFF.

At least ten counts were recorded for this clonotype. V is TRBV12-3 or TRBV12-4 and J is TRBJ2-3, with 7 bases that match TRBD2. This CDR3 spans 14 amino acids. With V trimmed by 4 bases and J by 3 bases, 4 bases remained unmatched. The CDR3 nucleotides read TGTGCCAGCAGTTGGTCGGGAGGAACAGATACGCAGTATTTT. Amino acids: CASSWSGGTDTQYF.

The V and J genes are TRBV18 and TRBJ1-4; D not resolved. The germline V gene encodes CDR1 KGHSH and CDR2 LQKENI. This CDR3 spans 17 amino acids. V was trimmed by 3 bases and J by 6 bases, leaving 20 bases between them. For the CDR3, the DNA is TGTGCCAGCTCACCCGGGCTACTCTCAGGCAGTTATGAAAAACTGTTTTTT. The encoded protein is CASSPGLLSGSYEKLFF.

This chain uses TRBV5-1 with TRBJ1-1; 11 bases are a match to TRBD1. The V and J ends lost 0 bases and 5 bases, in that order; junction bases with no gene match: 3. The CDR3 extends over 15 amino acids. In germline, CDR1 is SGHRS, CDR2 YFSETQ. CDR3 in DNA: TGCGCCAGCAGCTTGGGGACAGGGGGCTCTACTGAAGCTTTCTTT. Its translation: CASSLGTGGSTEAFF.

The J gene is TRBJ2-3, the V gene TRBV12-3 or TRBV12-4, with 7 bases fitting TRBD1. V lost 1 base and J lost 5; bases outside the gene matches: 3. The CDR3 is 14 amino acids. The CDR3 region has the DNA TGTGCCAGCAGTTTAGGGACAGGCCTAGATACGCAGTATTTT. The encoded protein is CASSLGTGLDTQYF.

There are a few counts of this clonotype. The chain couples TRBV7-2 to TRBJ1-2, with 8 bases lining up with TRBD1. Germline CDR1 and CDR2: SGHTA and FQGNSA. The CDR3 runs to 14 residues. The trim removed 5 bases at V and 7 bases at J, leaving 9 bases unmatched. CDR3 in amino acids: CASSVRSGGGGYTF. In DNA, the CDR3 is TGTGCCAGCAGCGTTCGGTCAGGGGGCGGTGGCTACACCTTC.

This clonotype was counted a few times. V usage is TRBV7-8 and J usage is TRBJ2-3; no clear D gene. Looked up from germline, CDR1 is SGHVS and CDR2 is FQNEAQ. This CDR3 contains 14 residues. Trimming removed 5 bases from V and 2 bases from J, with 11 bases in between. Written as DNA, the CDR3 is TGTGCCAGCAGCCTGGTTTGGATCACAGATACGCAGTATTTT. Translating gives CASSLVWITDTQYF.

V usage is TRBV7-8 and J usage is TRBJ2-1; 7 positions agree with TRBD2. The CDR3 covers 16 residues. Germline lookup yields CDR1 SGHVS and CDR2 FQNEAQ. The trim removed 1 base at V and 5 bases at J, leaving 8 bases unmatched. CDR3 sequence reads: CASSLGILAVNNEQFF. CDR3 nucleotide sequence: TGTGCCAGCAGCTTAGGTATCCTAGCGGTAAACAATGAGCAGTTCTTC.

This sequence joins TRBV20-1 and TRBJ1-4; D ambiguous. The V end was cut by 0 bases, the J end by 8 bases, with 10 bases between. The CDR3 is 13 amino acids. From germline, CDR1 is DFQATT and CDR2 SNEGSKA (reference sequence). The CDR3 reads CSARDAPEEKLFF. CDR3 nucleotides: TGCAGTGCTAGAGACGCACCGGAAGAAAAACTGTTTTTT.

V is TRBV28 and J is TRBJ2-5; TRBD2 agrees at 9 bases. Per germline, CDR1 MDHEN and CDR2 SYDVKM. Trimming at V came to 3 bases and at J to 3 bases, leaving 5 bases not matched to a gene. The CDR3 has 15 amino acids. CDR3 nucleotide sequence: TGTGCCAGCAGTTTCAGCGGGAGGCCCAAAGAGACCCAGTACTTC. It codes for CASSFSGRPKETQYF. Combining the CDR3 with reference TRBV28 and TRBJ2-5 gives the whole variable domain DVKVTQSSRYLVKRTGEKVFLECVQDMDHENMFWYRQDPGLGLRLIYFSYDVKMKEKGDIPEGYSVSREKKERFSLILESASTNQTSMYLCASSFSGRPKETQYFGPGTRLLVL.

CDR3: CASVGTPWETQYF. The CDR3 region has the DNA TGTGCCAGCGTGGGGACGCCTTGGGAGACCCAGTACTTC. This sequence joins TRBV7-9 and TRBJ2-5; D may correspond to TRBD1 or TRBD2 (5 bases each). Germline CDR1 and CDR2: SEHNR and FQNEAQ (reference sequence). With 8 bases removed from V and 5 bases from J, the gap between germline ends came to 15 bases. The CDR3 runs 13 residues.

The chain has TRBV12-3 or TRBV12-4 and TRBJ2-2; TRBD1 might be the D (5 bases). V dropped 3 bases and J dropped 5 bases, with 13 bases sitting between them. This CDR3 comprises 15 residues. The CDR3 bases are TGTGCCAGCAGTTTTGGTTGGGGCAATACCGGGGAGCTGTTTTTT. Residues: CASSFGWGNTGELFF.

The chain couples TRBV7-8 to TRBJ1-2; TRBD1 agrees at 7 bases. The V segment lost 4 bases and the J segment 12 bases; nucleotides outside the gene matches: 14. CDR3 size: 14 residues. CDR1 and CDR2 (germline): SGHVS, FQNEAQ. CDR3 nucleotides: TGTGCCAGCAGCTCCCTCCCTTCGGGACAGAGTAACACCTTC. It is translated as CASSSLPSGQSNTF. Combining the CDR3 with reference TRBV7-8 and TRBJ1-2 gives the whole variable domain GAGVSQSPRYKVAKRGQDVALRCDPISGHVSLFWYQQALGQGPEFLTYFQNEAQLDKSGLPSDRFFAERPEGSVSTLKIQRTQQEDSAVYLCASSSLPSGQSNTFGSGTRLTVV.

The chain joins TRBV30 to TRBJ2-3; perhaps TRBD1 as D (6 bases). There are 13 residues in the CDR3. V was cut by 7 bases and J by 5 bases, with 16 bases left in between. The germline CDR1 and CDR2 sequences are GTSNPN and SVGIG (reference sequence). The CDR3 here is CALTGNHEDTQYF. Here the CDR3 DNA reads TGTGCCTTAACAGGGAATCATGAAGATACGCAGTATTTT.